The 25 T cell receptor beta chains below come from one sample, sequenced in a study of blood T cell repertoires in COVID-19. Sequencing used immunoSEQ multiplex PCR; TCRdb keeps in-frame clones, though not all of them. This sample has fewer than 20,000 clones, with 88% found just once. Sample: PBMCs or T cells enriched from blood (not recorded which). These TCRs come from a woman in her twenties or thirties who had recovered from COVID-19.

DNA for the CDR3: TGTGCCAGCAGCTTAACTAGCGGGAAGTTCAGGAGCACCGGGGAGCTGTTTTTT. Translating gives CASSLTSGKFRSTGELFF. The V gene is TRBV7-6, the J gene TRBJ2-2; TRBD2 matches 10 bases. Unmatched junction bases numbered 10, after V lost 2 bases and J lost 4 bases. Looked up from germline, CDR1 is SGHVS and CDR2 is FNYEAQ. The CDR3 has 18 amino acids.

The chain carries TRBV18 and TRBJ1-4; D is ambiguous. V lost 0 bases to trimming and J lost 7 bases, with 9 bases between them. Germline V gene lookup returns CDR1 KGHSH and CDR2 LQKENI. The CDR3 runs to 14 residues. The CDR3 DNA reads TGTGCCAGCTCACCACCGGGCCCCTTTGAAAAACTGTTTTTT. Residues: CASSPPGPFEKLFF.

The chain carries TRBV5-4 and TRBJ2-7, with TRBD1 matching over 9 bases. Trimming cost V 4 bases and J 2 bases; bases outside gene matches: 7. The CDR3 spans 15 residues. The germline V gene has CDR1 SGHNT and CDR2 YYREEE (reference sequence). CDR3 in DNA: TGTGCCAGCAGCGAGGGACAGGGAGAGGCCTACGAGCAGTACTTC. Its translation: CASSEGQGEAYEQYF.

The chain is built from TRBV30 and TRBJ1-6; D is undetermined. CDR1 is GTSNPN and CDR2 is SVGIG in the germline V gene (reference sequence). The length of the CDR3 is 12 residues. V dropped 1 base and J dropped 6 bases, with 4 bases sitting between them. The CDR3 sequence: CAWSGVNSPLHF. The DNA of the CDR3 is TGTGCCTGGAGTGGCGTTAATTCACCCCTCCACTTT.

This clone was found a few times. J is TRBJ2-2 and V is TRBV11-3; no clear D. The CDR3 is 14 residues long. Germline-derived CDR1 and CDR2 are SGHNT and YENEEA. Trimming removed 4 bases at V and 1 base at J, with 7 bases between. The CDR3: CASSSAMNTGELFF. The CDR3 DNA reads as TGTGCCAGCAGCTCTGCGATGAACACCGGGGAGCTGTTTTTT.

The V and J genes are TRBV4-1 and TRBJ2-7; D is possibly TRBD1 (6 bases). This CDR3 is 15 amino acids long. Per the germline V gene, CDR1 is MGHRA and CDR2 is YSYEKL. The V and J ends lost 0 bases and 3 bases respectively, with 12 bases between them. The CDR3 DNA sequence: TGCGCCAGCAGCCAAGAAGGAGTCAGGGGCTACGAGCAGTACTTC. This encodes CASSQEGVRGYEQYF.

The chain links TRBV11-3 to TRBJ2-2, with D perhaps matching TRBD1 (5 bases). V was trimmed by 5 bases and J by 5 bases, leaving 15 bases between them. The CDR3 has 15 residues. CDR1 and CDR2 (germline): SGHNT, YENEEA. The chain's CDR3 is CASSLGGAATGELFF. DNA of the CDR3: TGTGCCAGCAGCCTGGGTGGGGCGGCGACCGGGGAGCTGTTTTTT.

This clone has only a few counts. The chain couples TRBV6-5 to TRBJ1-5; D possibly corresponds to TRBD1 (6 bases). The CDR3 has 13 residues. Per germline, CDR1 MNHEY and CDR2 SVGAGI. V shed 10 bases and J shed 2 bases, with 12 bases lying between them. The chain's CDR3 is CATLGGGNQPQHF. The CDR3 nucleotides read TGTGCCACGCTAGGGGGAGGCAATCAGCCCCAGCATTTT.

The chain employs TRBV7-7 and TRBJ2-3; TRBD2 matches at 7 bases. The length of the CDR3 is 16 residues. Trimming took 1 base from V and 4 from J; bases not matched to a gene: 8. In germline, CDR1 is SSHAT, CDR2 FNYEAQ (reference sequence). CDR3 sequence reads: CASSLGRGEGSDTQYF. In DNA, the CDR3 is TGTGCCAGCAGCTTAGGGCGTGGGGAGGGGTCAGATACGCAGTATTTT.

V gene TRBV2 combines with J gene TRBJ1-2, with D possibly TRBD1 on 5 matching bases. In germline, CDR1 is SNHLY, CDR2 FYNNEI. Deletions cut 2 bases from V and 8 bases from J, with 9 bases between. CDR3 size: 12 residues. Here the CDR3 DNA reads TGTGCCAGCAGTGAAAGGGGTTCGGGCTACACCTTC. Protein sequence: CASSERGSGYTF. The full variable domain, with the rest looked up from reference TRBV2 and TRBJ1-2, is EPEVTQTPSHQVTQMGQEVILRCVPISNHLYFYWYRQILGQKVEFLVSFYNNEISEKSEIFDDQFSVERPDGSNFTLKIRSTKLEDSAMYFCASSERGSGYTFGSGTRLTVV.

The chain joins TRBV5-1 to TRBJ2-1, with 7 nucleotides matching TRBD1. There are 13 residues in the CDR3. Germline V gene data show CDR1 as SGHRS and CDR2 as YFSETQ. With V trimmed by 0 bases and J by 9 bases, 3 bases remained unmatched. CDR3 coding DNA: TGCGCCAGCAGCTTGGTTAGGGGGCGTGAGCAGTTCTTC. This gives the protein CASSLVRGREQFF. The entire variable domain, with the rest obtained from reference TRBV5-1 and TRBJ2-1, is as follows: KAGVTQTPRYLIKTRGQQVTLSCSPISGHRSVSWYQQTPGQGLQFLFEYFSETQRNKGNFPGRFSGRQFSNSRSEMNVSTLELGDSALYLCASSLVRGREQFFGPGTRLTVL.

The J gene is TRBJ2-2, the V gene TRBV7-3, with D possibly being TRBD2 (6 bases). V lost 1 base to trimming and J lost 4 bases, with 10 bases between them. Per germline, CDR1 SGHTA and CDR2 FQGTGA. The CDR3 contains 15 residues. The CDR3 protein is CASSLNGGVTGELFF. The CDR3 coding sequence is TGTGCCAGCAGCTTAAACGGGGGAGTCACCGGGGAGCTGTTTTTT.

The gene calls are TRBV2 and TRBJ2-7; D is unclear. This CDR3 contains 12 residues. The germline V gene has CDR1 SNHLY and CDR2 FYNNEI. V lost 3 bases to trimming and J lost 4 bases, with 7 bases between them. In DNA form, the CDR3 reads TGTGCCAGCAGTGAGCGGTATTACGAGCAGTACTTC. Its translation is CASSERYYEQYF. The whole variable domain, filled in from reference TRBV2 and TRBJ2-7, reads EPEVTQTPSHQVTQMGQEVILRCVPISNHLYFYWYRQILGQKVEFLVSFYNNEISEKSEIFDDQFSVERPDGSNFTLKIRSTKLEDSAMYFCASSERYYEQYFGPGTRLTVT.

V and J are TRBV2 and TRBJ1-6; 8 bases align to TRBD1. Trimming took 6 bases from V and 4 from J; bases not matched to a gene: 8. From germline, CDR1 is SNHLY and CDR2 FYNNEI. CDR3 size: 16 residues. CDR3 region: CASSPGGGGYNSPLHF. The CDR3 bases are TGTGCCAGCAGCCCAGGGGGCGGTGGATATAATTCACCCCTCCACTTT.

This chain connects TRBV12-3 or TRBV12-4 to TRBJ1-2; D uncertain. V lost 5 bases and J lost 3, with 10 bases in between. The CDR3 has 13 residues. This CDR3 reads CASSPDGDYGYTF. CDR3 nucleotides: TGTGCCAGCAGTCCGGACGGGGACTATGGCTACACCTTC.

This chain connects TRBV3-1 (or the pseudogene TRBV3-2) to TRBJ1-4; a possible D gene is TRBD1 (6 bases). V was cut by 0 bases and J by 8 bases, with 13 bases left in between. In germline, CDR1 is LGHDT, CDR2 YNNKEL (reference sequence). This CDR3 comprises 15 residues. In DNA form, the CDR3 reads TGTGCCAGCAGCCAAGATGCCGGGGGGCGAGAAAAACTGTTTTTT. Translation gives CASSQDAGGREKLFF.

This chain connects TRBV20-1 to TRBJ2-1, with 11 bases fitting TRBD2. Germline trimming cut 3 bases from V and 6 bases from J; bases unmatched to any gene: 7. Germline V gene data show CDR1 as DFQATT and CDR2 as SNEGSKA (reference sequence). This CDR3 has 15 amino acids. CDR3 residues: CSASAVAGGPNEQFF. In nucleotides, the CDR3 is TGCAGTGCTAGTGCCGTAGCGGGGGGGCCCAATGAGCAGTTCTTC.

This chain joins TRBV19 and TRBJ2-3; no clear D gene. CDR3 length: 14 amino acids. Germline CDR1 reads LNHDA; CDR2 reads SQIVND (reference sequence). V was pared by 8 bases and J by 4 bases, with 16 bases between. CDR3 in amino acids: CASQETKWADTQYF. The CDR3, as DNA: TGTGCCAGTCAGGAAACCAAGTGGGCAGATACGCAGTATTTT.

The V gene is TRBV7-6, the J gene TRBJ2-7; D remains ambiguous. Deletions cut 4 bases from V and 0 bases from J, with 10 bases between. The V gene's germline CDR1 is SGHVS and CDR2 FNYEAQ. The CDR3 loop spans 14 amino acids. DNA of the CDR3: TGTGCCAGCAGCTCGACTCCTCGCTCCTACGAGCAGTACTTC. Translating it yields CASSSTPRSYEQYF.

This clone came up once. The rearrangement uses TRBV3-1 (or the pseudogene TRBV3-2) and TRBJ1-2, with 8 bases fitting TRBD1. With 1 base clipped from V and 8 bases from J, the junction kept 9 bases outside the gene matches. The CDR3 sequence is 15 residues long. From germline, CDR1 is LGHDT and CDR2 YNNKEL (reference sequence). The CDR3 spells CASSQVRQGATGYTF. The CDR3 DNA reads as TGTGCCAGCAGCCAAGTCCGGCAGGGGGCGACCGGCTACACCTTC.

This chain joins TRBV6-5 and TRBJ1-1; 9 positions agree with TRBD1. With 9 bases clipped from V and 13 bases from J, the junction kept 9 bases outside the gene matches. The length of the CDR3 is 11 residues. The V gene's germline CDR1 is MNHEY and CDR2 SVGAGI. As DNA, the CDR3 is TGTGCCAGTTGGACAGGGGTTTACTTTTTCTTT. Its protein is CASWTGVYFFF.

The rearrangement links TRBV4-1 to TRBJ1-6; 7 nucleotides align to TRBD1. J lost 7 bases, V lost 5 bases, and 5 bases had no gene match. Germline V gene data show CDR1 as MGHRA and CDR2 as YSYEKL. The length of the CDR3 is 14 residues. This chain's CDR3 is CASSKRDSNSPLHF. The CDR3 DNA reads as TGCGCCAGCAGCAAACGGGACAGCAATTCACCCCTCCACTTT.

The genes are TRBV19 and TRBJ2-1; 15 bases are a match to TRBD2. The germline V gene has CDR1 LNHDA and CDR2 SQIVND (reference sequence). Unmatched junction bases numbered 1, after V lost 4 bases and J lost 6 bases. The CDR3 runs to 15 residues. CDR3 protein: CASSRTSGGVNEQFF. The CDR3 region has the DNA TGTGCCAGTAGTAGGACTAGCGGGGGGGTCAATGAGCAGTTCTTC.

CDR3 sequence reads: CASSYNGQGRTYEQYF. CDR3 in DNA: TGTGCCAGCAGTTACAACGGACAGGGGAGGACCTACGAGCAGTACTTC. The V gene is TRBV6-5, the J gene TRBJ2-7, with 9 bases that match TRBD1. Germline V gene sequence: CDR1 MNHEY, CDR2 SVGAGI. The ends lost 2 bases at V and 2 bases at J; junction bases unmatched: 7. CDR3 length: 16 amino acids.

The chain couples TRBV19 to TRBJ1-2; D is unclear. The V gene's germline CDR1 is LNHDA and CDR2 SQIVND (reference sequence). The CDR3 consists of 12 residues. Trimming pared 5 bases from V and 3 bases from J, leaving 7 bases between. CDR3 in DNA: TGTGCCAGTAGTGCGGAGGACTATGGCTACACCTTC. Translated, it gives CASSAEDYGYTF.